This record concerns one T cell receptor beta chain sequence. Which antigen it targets is not known. No per-base quality is available; no much larger clone lies one base away. This entry belongs to a study of regulatory and conventional T cells in RAG deficiency (dated by TCRdb to 2016 to 2017). Regarding the research as a whole: High-throughput TCR beta sequencing was used to compare the diversity and composition of the Treg, conventional CD4+ and CD8+ T cell repertoires of RAG-deficient patients with those of healthy controls.

Overall study results and their limits: Compared with control T-cell subpopulations, RAG-deficient patients had much lower Shannon entropy and higher Simpson indices. Shorter CDR3 lengths were found in all patient T-cell subsets, and >85% Treg-Tconv repertoire overlap at nucleotide and amino acid level was observed in Omenn syndrome patients. Some T-cell subset analyses were not performed for some subjects. In Omenn syndrome patients, sorted CD25-high CD127-low cells may represent peripherally activated cells rather than bona fide Treg cells. In Omenn syndrome and CID/AS patients compared with controls, roughly 99-fold fewer unique TCR beta sequences were detected from Treg cells, versus around 10-fold fewer for other subsets.

V is shortened by 4 bases, J by 6 bases, and the region joining them spans 24 bases. The CDR3 numbers 16 residues from cysteine through phenylalanine. The CDR3 DNA has 48 bases and is translated from base 1. CDR1 and CDR2 are read off the germline V gene (reference sequence) as GTSNPN and SVGIG. Library preparation was by the immunoSEQ multiplex PCR assay. Rearranged TCR beta chain products were amplified from the genomic DNA of sorted T-cell subsets and were then sequenced. As for the authors' bioinformatics: Shannon entropy and Simpson indices were used to measure the diversity of productive TCR beta rearrangements in each repertoire. Clonal expansion was assessed by the summed frequency of the 100 most abundant productive TCR beta clonotypes among total reads. The TRB repertoires were evaluated with a self-reactivity index based on amino acid usage at CDR3beta positions 6 and 7. Two-way ANOVA was used for repertoire analyses, and Student t or Mann-Whitney tests were used for flow cytometric analyses. TCRdb holds this immuneACCESS table with in-frame rearrangements only. Some clones are missing; in checked studies, unresolved V genes explain under half, and the rest has no known cause. V and J calls and clone size follow that table, whereas D and trimming were derived from the DNA. Across this sample there are under 20,000 clones, with about nine tenths seen only once. The top ten clonotypes cover over 1.1% of the sample.

Before genomic DNA was extracted, regulatory T cells were isolated from blood as CD4+CD25-high CD127-low cells. Eight or nine healthy control donors were used as the comparison group for repertoire analyses. These same records also appear under a second study, on regulatory T cells. From the second report: The multiplex PCR used 52 forward TRBV primers and 13 reverse TRBJ primers, with assay-based and computational corrections for amplification bias. Repertoires from patients had restricted unique TRB V-J pairs and skewed V and J gene usage, with the strongest effect in regulatory T cells. The study compared T-cell receptor beta repertoires of sorted regulatory, conventional CD4+ and CD8+ T cells in CD3G-deficient patients with those in healthy controls. Ficoll density separation was used to isolate peripheral blood mononuclear cells. Rearranged TRB loci were amplified from genomic DNA by multiplex PCR within the immunoSEQ assay. TRB amplicons were sequenced on an Illumina HiSeq platform. Raw sequences were error-filtered and aligned to reference gene sequences by custom algorithms and were subsequently analyzed with the immunoSEQ online tools. The frequencies of productive and nonproductive TRB rearrangements were evaluated among unique sequences as well as among total sequences. Prism software was used to run t tests, Mann-Whitney tests or two-way ANOVA for comparisons between groups.

The sample comprised Tregs sorted from blood. The receptor was isolated from a human donor in good health. The chain is assembled from TRBV30 and TRBJ1-2; the D gene is perhaps TRBD1, from 5 matching bases. The CDR3 loop reads CAWKWEPFRDPDGYTF. The DNA reads TGTGCCTGGAAGTGGGAACCTTTTCGGGACCCAGATGGCTACACCTTC.